A single sample is the source of the 30 T cell receptor beta chains below, sequenced in a study of regulatory T cells in long-lasting Graves disease. Noted time point: newly diagnosed GD, antithyroid drugs for less than 3 months. TCR sequences were obtained from RNA taken from PBMCs. HTBI primers from iRepertoire and Arm-PCR of CDR3 regions yielded the TCR beta libraries. Each CDR3 protein gets one entry after TCRdb re-called the multiplex PCR reads with MiXCR. The repertoire holds some 500,000 distinct CDR3 sequences, with approximately 13% as singletons. These data also featured in a second study, about T cells in Graves' hyperthyroidism and ophthalmopathy.

The specimen was peripheral blood mononuclear cells (PBMCs), collected at new diagnosis, from a patient treated with antithyroid drugs. The origin of the receptors is a man younger than 45 with Graves disease.

The chain carries TRBV27 and TRBJ2-6, with D maybe TRBD1 (6 bases). CDR3 size: 17 residues. The germline V and J ends were trimmed by 2 bases and 4 bases, with 15 bases remaining between them. Germline values: CDR1 MNHEY, CDR2 SMNVEV (reference sequence). As DNA, the CDR3 is TGTGCCAGCAGTTTAGCCCTACAGGGTTACGGGGCCAACGTCCTGACTTTC. Protein sequence: CASSLALQGYGANVLTF.

This clonotype was observed at least ten times. V is TRBV11-2 and J is TRBJ2-1; TRBD2 agrees at 7 bases. Losses at the gene ends were 5 bases for V and 8 bases for J; bases not matched to a gene: 12. Per germline, CDR1 SGHAT and CDR2 FQNNGV. The CDR3 is made up of 15 amino acids. CDR3 protein: CASSGDVVGGDEQFF. DNA for the CDR3: TGTGCCAGCAGCGGCGACGTGGTGGGGGGGGATGAGCAGTTCTTC.

This clonotype came up many times. This sequence joins TRBV18 and TRBJ2-1; 10 bases align to TRBD1. The germline V gene encodes CDR1 KGHSH and CDR2 LQKENI. There are 16 residues in the CDR3. The V segment lost 4 bases and the J segment 8 bases; nucleotides outside the gene matches: 11. CDR3 protein: CASSRKGQGSRDEQFF. In DNA, the CDR3 is TGTGCCAGCTCACGGAAGGGACAGGGGAGTAGAGATGAGCAGTTCTTC.

The table lists this clonotype with a few counts. The chain combines TRBV27 with TRBJ2-3; weak D call: TRBD2 (5 bases). The length of the CDR3 is 14 residues. The V gene's germline CDR1 is MNHEY and CDR2 SMNVEV (reference sequence). V was pared by 6 bases and J by 1 base, with 11 bases between. CDR3 sequence: CASRSLRGTDTQYF. The CDR3 bases are TGTGCCAGCAGATCCTTGCGGGGCACAGATACGCAGTATTTT.

The rearrangement links TRBV28 to TRBJ2-1; D is possibly TRBD2 (5 bases). The CDR3 loop spans 14 amino acids. Trimming took off 7 bases at V and 4 bases at J, with 14 bases between the two ends. Germline-derived CDR1 and CDR2 are MDHEN and SYDVKM. The CDR3, as DNA: TGTGCCAGCATGGGAGTTGAAGGATACAATGAGCAGTTCTTC. It specifies CASMGVEGYNEQFF.

This clonotype was detected ten times or more. An end of the junction does not agree with germline; a read error may underlie this. The chain carries TRBV12-3 or TRBV12-4 and TRBJ2-2; 9 nucleotides align to TRBD1. This CDR3 contains 16 residues. This CDR3 reads CASSGSGTGIAGELFF. The DNA of the CDR3 is TGCGCCAGCAGTGGATCCGGGACAGGGATAGCCGGGGAGCTGTTTTTT.

This clonotype has at least ten counts. The chain has TRBV27 and TRBJ1-5, with 7 bases lining up with TRBD1. The V segment lost 2 bases and the J segment 7 bases; nucleotides outside the gene matches: 8. The CDR3 is made up of 15 amino acids. In germline, CDR1 is MNHEY, CDR2 SMNVEV (reference sequence). The CDR3 DNA is TGTGCCAGCAGTTTAACAGGGGTAACGGGCCAGCCCCAGCATTTT. This translates into CASSLTGVTGQPQHF.

Remarks on this clonotype: A read error is likely here: a far larger clone is one base away. The genes are TRBV7-2 and TRBJ2-1; the match to TRBD2 covers 7 bases. The CDR3 runs 15 residues. Germline V gene lookup returns CDR1 SGHTA and CDR2 FQGNSA. The V gene end was trimmed by 5 bases and the J gene end by 9 bases; junction bases not matched to a gene: 13. This CDR3 reads CASSLSGGGYSEQFF. In DNA, the CDR3 is TGTGCCAGCAGCCTCTCGGGGGGTGGGTATAGTGAGCAGTTCTTC.

This clonotype was recorded many times. J is TRBJ2-2 and V is TRBV2; 11 nucleotides align to TRBD2. Germline lookup yields CDR1 SNHLY and CDR2 FYNNEI. The CDR3 consists of 16 residues. The V gene end was trimmed by 6 bases and the J gene end by 6 bases; junction bases not matched to a gene: 9. CDR3 sequence: CASRILAGVIPGELFF. The CDR3 coding sequence is TGTGCCAGCAGGATACTAGCGGGAGTGATCCCCGGGGAGCTGTTTTTT.

This clonotype was observed at least ten times. This chain connects TRBV28 to TRBJ1-1; no firm D call. The V gene lost 9 bases and the J gene lost 2 bases, with 13 bases spanning the gap. Germline V lookup: CDR1 MDHEN, CDR2 SYDVKM. This CDR3 comprises 13 residues. The CDR3 nucleotides are TGTGCCAGTGGCTGGGTACAAAACACTGAAGCTTTCTTT. It specifies CASGWVQNTEAFF.

This clonotype has at least ten counts. The chain carries TRBV5-5 and TRBJ1-1; a weak D match, TRBD1 (5 bases). This CDR3 region has 13 residues. V lost 4 bases to trimming and J lost 5 bases, with 12 bases between them. The germline V gene has CDR1 SGHKS and CDR2 YYEKEE (reference sequence). CDR3 residues: CASSHGGATEAFF. DNA for the CDR3: TGTGCCAGCAGCCATGGAGGGGCGACTGAAGCTTTCTTT.

This clonotype was recorded many times. This chain uses TRBV20-1 with TRBJ2-5; D is possibly TRBD1 or TRBD2 (5 bases each). Trimming pared 1 base from V and 4 bases from J, leaving 10 bases between. Germline CDR1 and CDR2: DFQATT and SNEGSKA (reference sequence). This CDR3 spans 13 amino acids. The CDR3 region is CSARGVGPETQYF. DNA for the CDR3: TGCAGTGCTAGAGGGGTGGGACCAGAGACCCAGTACTTC.

This clonotype was seen ten or more times. The chain carries TRBV6-2 or TRBV6-3 and TRBJ2-2, with 11 bases lining up with TRBD2. This CDR3 comprises 14 residues. CDR1 and CDR2 (germline): MNHEY, SVGEGT. V gave up 7 bases and J gave up 9 bases; unmatched junction bases: 7. CDR3 region: CASNRLAGRWELFF. The CDR3 bases are TGTGCCAGCAACCGACTAGCGGGACGCTGGGAGCTGTTTTTT.

Ten or more counts support this clonotype. The chain joins TRBV5-1 to TRBJ2-7; weak D call: TRBD1 (6 bases). The CDR3 contains 13 residues. From germline, CDR1 is SGHRS and CDR2 YFSETQ. The V gene lost 2 bases and the J gene lost 5 bases, with 11 bases spanning the gap. Here the CDR3 reads CASSFGTPHEQYF. CDR3 coding DNA: TGCGCCAGCAGCTTCGGGACACCCCACGAGCAGTACTTC.

The genes are TRBV20-1 and TRBJ2-4; D not certain. The CDR3 runs to 12 residues. The V end lost 1 base, the J end lost 10 bases, and 11 bases lay between the germline ends. From germline, CDR1 is DFQATT and CDR2 SNEGSKA (reference sequence). CDR3 in DNA: TGCAGTGCTAGAGCCCCCGACAAGATTCAGTACTTC. Translation: CSARAPDKIQYF.

This clonotype was seen repeatedly, ten times or more. This chain links TRBV12-5 with TRBJ1-5; D ambiguous. Trimming shortened V by 1 base and J by 2 bases, and 12 bases separated the two germline ends. The CDR3 has 16 residues. CDR1 and CDR2 from the germline V gene are LGHNT and FRNRAP. The CDR3 region is CASGLAYQIGNQPQHF. As DNA, the CDR3 is TGTGCTAGTGGTTTGGCCTATCAAATCGGCAATCAGCCCCAGCATTTT. The variable domain in full, completed from reference TRBV12-5 and TRBJ1-5, reads DARVTQTPRHKVTEMGQEVTMRCQPILGHNTVFWYRQTMMQGLELLAYFRNRAPLDDSGMPKDRFSAEMPDATLATLKIQPSEPRDSAVYFCASGLAYQIGNQPQHFGDGTRLSIL.

This clonotype was detected many times. The chain has TRBV7-2 and TRBJ2-7, with TRBD2 matching 8 bases. CDR1 and CDR2 (germline): SGHTA, FQGNSA. V shed 0 bases, J shed 5 bases, and the junction held 3 bases outside the gene matches. The CDR3 is made up of 14 amino acids. The CDR3 DNA follows: TGTGCCAGCAGCTTAGCAGCGGGAGCCCACGAGCAGTACTTC. Translation gives CASSLAAGAHEQYF.

The chain uses TRBV9 and TRBJ2-2, with 12 nucleotides matching TRBD2. CDR1 and CDR2 (germline): SGDLS, YYNGEE. The ends lost 2 bases at V and 1 base at J; junction bases unmatched: 0. The CDR3 is 16 residues long. The CDR3 nucleotides are TGTGCCAGCAGCGTGACTAGCGGGGGGAACACCGGGGAGCTGTTTTTT. Translated: CASSVTSGGNTGELFF.

As regards this clonotype: A much larger clonotype is one base distant, so this may be a read error. The J gene is TRBJ2-7, the V gene TRBV7-9; maybe TRBD2 (6 bases). CDR1 is SEHNR, CDR2 FQNEAQ, per germline (reference sequence). V lost 8 bases and J 2 bases, leaving 13 bases between the germline ends. CDR3 length: 13 residues. The CDR3 nucleotides are TGTGCCAGCGGGGGACTTGTAACCTACGAGCAGTACTTC. It specifies CASGGLVTYEQYF.

This clonotype was counted many times. The chain links TRBV6-9 to TRBJ2-4, with D perhaps TRBD1 (6 bases). This CDR3 spans 16 amino acids. V shed 4 bases and J shed 1 base, with 14 bases lying between them. From germline, CDR1 is MNHGY and CDR2 SVAAGI. The chain's CDR3 is CASSSYRAAAKNIQYF. Written as DNA, the CDR3 is TGTGCCAGCAGTTCATACAGGGCGGCTGCCAAAAACATTCAGTACTTC.

V gene TRBV19 combines with J gene TRBJ1-2; 11 positions agree with TRBD1. Germline V gene sequence: CDR1 LNHDA, CDR2 SQIVND (reference sequence). V dropped 4 bases and J dropped 8; count of bases not matched to a gene: 6. The CDR3 loop spans 14 amino acids. The CDR3 loop is CASSTAWTGGGYTF. The CDR3 nucleotides are TGTGCCAGTAGTACTGCCTGGACAGGGGGCGGCTACACCTTC.

This clonotype was found many times. This rearrangement joins TRBV27 to TRBJ1-4; weak D call: TRBD1 (5 bases). The V gene's germline CDR1 is MNHEY and CDR2 SMNVEV (reference sequence). The CDR3 runs 15 residues. The germline V and J ends were trimmed by 5 bases and 8 bases, with 18 bases remaining between them. The CDR3 here is CASSPYTSGGEKLFF. CDR3 nucleotide sequence: TGTGCCAGCAGTCCTTATACCTCTGGGGGGGAAAAACTGTTTTTT.

This clonotype has a count of ten or more. This sequence joins TRBV30 and TRBJ2-1; D is uncertain. Looked up from germline, CDR1 is GTSNPN and CDR2 is SVGIG (reference sequence). V was cut by 2 bases and J by 12 bases, with 17 bases left in between. This CDR3 contains 13 residues. The CDR3 spells CAWSPPTLSRQFF. CDR3 coding DNA: TGTGCCTGGAGTCCCCCCACACTCTCGAGGCAGTTCTTC.

This clonotype has only a few counts. This chain uses TRBV20-1 with TRBJ2-7; tentative D call: TRBD2 (6 bases). The CDR3 consists of 11 residues. Germline CDR1 and CDR2: DFQATT and SNEGSKA (reference sequence). V lost 3 bases and J 6 bases, leaving 9 bases between the germline ends. The CDR3 loop is CSASRGGEQYF. As DNA, the CDR3 is TGCAGTGCTAGCCGGGGAGGCGAGCAGTACTTC.

Many counts were recorded for this clonotype. The chain uses TRBV19 and TRBJ1-1; D remains unclear. The CDR3 covers 15 residues. V was clipped by 9 bases and J by 4 bases, with 21 bases between them. Germline assignment: CDR1 LNHDA and CDR2 SQIVND (reference sequence). The CDR3, as DNA: TGTGCCAGCCTCCCCCCGGGCAGTTTGGTCACTGAAGCTTTCTTT. Translated, it gives CASLPPGSLVTEAFF.

V is TRBV4-1 and J is TRBJ1-5; D is perhaps TRBD1 (6 bases). The CDR3 contains 16 residues. CDR1 and CDR2 from the germline V gene are MGHRA and YSYEKL. Trimming removed 4 bases at V and 4 bases at J, with 17 bases between. The CDR3 DNA follows: TGCGCCAGCAGCCCCCGCTTCTGGGGGCTGAATCAGCCCCAGCATTTT. It specifies CASSPRFWGLNQPQHF.

This clonotype has just a few counts. This may stem from a read error, because a much larger clone lies one nucleotide away. The CDR3 does not end in the conserved phenylalanine or tryptophan, so this is likely a read error. The chain couples TRBV29-1 to TRBJ2-1; the D is unclear. The CDR3 contains 13 residues. Germline V CDR1 and CDR2: SQVTM, ANQGSEA. V was clipped by 2 bases and J by 8 bases, with 13 bases between them. The CDR3 loop reads CSVERGPNYEQFS. The CDR3 DNA reads TGCAGCGTTGAACGCGGACCTAACTATGAGCAGTTCTCC.

This clonotype was seen at least ten times. This chain links TRBV2 with TRBJ2-5; D unresolved. Germline CDR1 reads SNHLY; CDR2 reads FYNNEI. The V and J ends lost 3 bases and 5 bases respectively, with 4 bases between them. The CDR3 consists of 11 residues. The CDR3 bases are TGTGCCAGCAGTGACGAGGAGACCCAGTACTTC. Translation gives CASSDEETQYF.

This clonotype was recorded at least ten times. The CDR3 spells CASSLVPFSYNEQFF. Here the CDR3 DNA reads TGCGCCAGCAGCTTGGTCCCTTTCTCCTACAATGAGCAGTTCTTC. This sequence joins TRBV5-1 and TRBJ2-1; D call uncertain. The CDR3 loop spans 15 amino acids. From germline, CDR1 is SGHRS and CDR2 YFSETQ. V lost 0 bases, J lost 0 bases, and 7 bases lay in between.

This clonotype was observed a few times. A single base separates this from a much larger clone, so it may be a read error. This sequence joins TRBV6-1 and TRBJ1-1; D is perhaps TRBD1 (6 bases). V lost 6 bases to trimming and J lost 4 bases, with 9 bases between them. Per the germline V gene, CDR1 is MNHNS and CDR2 is SASEGT. This CDR3 region has 12 residues. As DNA, the CDR3 is TGTGCCAGCAGCAAGGGGGGCACTGAAGCTTTCTTT. It encodes CASSKGGTEAFF.